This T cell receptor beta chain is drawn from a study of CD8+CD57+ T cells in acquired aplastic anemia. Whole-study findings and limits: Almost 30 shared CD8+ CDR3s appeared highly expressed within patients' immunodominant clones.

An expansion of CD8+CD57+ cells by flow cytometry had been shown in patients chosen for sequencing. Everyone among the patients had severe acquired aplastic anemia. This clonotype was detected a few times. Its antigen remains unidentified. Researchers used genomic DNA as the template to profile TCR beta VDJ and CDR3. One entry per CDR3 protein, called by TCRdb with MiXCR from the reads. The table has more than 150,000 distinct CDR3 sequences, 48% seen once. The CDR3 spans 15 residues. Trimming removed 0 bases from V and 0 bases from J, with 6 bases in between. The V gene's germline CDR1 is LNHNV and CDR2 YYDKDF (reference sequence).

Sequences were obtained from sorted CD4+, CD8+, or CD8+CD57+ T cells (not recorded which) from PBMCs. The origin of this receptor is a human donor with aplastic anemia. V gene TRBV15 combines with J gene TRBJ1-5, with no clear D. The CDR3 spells CATSRDRGSNQPQHF. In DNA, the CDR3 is TGTGCCACCAGCAGAGATCGGGGTAGCAATCAGCCCCAGCATTTT.